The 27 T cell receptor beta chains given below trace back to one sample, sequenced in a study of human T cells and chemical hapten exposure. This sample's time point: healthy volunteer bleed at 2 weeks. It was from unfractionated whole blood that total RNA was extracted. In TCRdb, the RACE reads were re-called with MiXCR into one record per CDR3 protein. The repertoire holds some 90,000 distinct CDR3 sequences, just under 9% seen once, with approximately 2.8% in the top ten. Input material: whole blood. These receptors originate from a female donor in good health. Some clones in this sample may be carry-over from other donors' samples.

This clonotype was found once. CDR3 bases: TGTGCCATCAGTGAGGAGCTTGAAGCTTTCTTT. Amino acids: CAISEELEAFF. The genes are TRBV10-3 and TRBJ1-1, with D unresolved. Looked up from germline, CDR1 is ENHRY and CDR2 is SYGVKD. The length of the CDR3 is 11 residues. The germline V and J ends were trimmed by 2 bases and 7 bases, with 5 bases remaining between them.

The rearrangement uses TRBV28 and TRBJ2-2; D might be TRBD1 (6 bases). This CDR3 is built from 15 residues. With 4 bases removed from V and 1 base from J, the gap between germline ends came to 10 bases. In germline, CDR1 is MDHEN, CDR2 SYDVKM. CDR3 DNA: TGTGCCAGCAGTTCCTTCAGGGGGAACACCGGGGAGCTGTTTTTT. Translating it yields CASSSFRGNTGELFF.

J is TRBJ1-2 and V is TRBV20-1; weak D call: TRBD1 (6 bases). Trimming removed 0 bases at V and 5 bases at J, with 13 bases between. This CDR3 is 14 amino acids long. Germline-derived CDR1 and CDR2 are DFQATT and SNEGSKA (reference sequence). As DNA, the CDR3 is TGCAGTGCTAGAGATAGGGGGGGTGGGTATGGCTACACCTTC. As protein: CSARDRGGGYGYTF.

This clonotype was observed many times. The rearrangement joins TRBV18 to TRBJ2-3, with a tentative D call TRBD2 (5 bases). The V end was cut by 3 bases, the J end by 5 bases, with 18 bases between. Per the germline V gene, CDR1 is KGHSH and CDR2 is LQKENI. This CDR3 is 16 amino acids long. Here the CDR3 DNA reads TGTGCCAGCTCACCGGCGGGCTCCGCTGGCGGAGATACGCAGTATTTT. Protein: CASSPAGSAGGDTQYF. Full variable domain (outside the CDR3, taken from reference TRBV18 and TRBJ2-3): NAGVMQNPRHLVRRRGQEARLRCSPMKGHSHVYWYRQLPEEGLKFMVYLQKENIIDESGMPKERFSAEFPKEGPSILRIQQVVRGDSAAYFCASSPAGSAGGDTQYFGPGTRLTVL.

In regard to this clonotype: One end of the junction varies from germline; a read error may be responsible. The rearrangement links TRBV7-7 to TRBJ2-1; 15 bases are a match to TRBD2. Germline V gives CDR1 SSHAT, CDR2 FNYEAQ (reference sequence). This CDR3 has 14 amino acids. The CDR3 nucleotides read TGTGCTAGCAGCCCCGGACTAGCGGGAGGGCGGCAGTTCTTC. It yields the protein CASSPGLAGGRQFF.

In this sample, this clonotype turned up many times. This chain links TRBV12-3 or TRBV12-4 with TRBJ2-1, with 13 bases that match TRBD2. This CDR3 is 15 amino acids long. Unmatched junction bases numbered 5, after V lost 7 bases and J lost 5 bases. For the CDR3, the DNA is TGTGCCAGCACCGGGACTAGCGGGACGAACAATGAGCAGTTCTTC. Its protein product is CASTGTSGTNNEQFF.

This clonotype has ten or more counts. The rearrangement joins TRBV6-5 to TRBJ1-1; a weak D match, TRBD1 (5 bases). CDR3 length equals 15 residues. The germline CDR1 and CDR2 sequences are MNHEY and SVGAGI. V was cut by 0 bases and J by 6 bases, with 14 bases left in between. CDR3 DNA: TGTGCCAGCAGTTACTCGACGGGGGGTTTCTCTGAAGCTTTCTTT. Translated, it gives CASSYSTGGFSEAFF.

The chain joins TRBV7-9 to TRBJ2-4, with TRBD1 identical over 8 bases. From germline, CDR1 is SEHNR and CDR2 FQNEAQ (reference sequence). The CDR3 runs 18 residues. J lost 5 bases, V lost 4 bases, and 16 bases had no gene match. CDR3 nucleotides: TGTGCCAGCAGCTCCGACAGGGGCCAAAGGGTACTCCAAAACATTCAGTACTTC. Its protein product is CASSSDRGQRVLQNIQYF. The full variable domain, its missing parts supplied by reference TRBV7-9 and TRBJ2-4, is DTGVSQNPRHKITKRGQNVTFRCDPISEHNRLYWYRQTLGQGPEFLTYFQNEAQLEKSRLLSDRFSAERPKGSFSTLEIQRTEQGDSAMYLCASSSDRGQRVLQNIQYFGAGTRLSVL.

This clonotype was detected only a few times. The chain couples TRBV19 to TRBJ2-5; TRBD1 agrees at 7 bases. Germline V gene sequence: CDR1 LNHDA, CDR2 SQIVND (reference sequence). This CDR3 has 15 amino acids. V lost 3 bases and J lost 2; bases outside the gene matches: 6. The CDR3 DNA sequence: TGTGCCAGTAGTATCACACAGGGGTCACAAGAGACCCAGTACTTC. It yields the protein CASSITQGSQETQYF.

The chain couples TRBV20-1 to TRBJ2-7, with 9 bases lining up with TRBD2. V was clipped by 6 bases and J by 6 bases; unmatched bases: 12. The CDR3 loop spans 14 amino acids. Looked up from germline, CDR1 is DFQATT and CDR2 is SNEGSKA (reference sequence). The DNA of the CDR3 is TGCAGTGCCAGGGTCATAGCGGGAGTTACCGAGCAGTACTTC. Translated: CSARVIAGVTEQYF.

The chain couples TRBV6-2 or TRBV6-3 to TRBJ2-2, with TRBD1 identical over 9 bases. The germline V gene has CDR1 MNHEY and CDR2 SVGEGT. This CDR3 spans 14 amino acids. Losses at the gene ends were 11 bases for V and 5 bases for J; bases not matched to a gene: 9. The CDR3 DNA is TGTGCCGGCTCGGACAGGGGAGAGACCGGGGAGCTGTTTTTT. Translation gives CAGSDRGETGELFF.

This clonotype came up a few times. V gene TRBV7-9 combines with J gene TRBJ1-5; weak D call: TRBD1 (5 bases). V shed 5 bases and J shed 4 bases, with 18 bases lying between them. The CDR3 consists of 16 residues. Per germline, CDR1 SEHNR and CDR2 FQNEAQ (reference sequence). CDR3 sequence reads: CASSPGTPSGNQPQHF. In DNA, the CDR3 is TGTGCCAGCAGCCCTGGGACTCCCTCGGGGAATCAGCCCCAGCATTTT.

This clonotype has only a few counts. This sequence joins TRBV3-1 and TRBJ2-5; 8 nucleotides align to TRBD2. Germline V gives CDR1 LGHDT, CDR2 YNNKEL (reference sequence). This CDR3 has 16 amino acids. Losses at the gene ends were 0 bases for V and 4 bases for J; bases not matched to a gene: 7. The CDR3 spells CASSQERAGVLETQYF. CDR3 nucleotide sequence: TGTGCCAGCAGCCAAGAAAGAGCGGGAGTTTTAGAGACCCAGTACTTC.

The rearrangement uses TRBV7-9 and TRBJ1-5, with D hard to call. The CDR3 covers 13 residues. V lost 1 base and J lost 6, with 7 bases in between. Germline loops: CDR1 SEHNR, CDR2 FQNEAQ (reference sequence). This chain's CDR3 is CASSLEEGQPQHF. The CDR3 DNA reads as TGTGCCAGCAGCTTAGAAGAGGGTCAGCCCCAGCATTTT.

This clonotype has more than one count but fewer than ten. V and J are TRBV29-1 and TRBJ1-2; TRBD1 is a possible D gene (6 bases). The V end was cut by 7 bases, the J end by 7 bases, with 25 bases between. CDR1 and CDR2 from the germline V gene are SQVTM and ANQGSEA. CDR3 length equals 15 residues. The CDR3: CSAPGAGGIDAGYTF. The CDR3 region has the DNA TGCAGCGCCCCAGGGGCGGGAGGGATAGACGCTGGCTACACCTTC.

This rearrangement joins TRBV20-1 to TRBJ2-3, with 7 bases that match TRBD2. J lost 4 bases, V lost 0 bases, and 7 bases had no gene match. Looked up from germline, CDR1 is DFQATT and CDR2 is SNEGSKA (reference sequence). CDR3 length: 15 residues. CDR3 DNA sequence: TGCAGTGCTAGAGATCTGGCGGGAGTTCCAGATACGCAGTATTTT. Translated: CSARDLAGVPDTQYF.

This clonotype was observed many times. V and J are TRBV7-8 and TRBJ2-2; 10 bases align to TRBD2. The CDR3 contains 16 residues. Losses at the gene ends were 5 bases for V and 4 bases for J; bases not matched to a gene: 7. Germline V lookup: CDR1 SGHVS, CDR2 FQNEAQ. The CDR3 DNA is TGTGCCAGCAGCGGGCGGACTAGCGGAACCACCGGGGAGCTGTTTTTT. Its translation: CASSGRTSGTTGELFF. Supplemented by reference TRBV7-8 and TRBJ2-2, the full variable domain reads GAGVSQSPRYKVAKRGQDVALRCDPISGHVSLFWYQQALGQGPEFLTYFQNEAQLDKSGLPSDRFFAERPEGSVSTLKIQRTQQEDSAVYLCASSGRTSGTTGELFFGEGSRLTVL.

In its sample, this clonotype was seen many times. The CDR3 here is CAISGTAKEKLFF. The CDR3 DNA reads TGTGCCATCAGCGGGACAGCCAAAGAAAAACTGTTTTTT. This chain joins TRBV10-3 and TRBJ1-4; 7 bases match TRBD1. Losses at the gene ends were 6 bases for V and 8 bases for J; bases not matched to a gene: 6. The CDR3 extends over 13 amino acids. Germline V gene lookup returns CDR1 ENHRY and CDR2 SYGVKD.

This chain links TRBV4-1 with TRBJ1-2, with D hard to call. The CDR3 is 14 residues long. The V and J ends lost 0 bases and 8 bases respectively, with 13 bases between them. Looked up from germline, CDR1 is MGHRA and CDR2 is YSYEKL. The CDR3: CASSQEEQIRGYTF. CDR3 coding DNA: TGCGCCAGCAGCCAAGAAGAACAGATCAGAGGCTACACCTTC.

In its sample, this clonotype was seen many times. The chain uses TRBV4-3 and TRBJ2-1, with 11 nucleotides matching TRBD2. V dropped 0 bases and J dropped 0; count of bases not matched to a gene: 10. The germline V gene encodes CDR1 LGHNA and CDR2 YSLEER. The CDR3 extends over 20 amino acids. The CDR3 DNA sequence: TGCGCCAGCAGCCAAGAGGCATTAGCGGGAGGGCTTAGCTCCTACAATGAGCAGTTCTTC. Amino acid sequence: CASSQEALAGGLSSYNEQFF.

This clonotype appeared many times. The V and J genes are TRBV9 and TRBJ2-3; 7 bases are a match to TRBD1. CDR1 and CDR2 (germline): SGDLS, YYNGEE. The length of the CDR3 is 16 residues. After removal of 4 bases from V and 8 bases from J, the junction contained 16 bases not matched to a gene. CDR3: CASSNRQGRADPTQYF. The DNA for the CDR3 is TGTGCCAGCAGCAACCGACAGGGACGAGCTGATCCTACGCAGTATTTT.

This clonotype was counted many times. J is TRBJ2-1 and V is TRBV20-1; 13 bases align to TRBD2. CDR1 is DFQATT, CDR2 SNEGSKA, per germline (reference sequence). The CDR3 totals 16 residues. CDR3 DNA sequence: TGCAGCGCTGGGGGACTAGCGGGGAGCTCCTACAATGAGCAGTTCTTC. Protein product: CSAGGLAGSSYNEQFF.

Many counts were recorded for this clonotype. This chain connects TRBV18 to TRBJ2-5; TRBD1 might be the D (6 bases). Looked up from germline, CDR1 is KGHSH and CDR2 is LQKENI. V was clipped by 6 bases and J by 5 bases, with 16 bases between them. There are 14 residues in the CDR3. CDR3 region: CASSALTGIETQYF. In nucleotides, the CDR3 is TGTGCCAGCTCCGCCCTTACAGGGATCGAGACCCAGTACTTC.

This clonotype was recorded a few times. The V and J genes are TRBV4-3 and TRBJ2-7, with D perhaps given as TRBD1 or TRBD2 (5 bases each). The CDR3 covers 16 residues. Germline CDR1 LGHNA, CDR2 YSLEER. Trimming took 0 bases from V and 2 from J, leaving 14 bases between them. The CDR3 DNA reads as TGCGCCAGCAGCCAAGATTTCCGGGGACCCGCCTACGAGCAGTACTTC. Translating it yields CASSQDFRGPAYEQYF.

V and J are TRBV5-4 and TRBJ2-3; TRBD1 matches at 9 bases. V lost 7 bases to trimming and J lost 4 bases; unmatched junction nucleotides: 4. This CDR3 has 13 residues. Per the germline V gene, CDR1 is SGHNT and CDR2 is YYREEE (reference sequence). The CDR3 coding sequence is TGTGCCAGCCGGGACAGGGTGTCAGATACGCAGTATTTT. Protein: CASRDRVSDTQYF.

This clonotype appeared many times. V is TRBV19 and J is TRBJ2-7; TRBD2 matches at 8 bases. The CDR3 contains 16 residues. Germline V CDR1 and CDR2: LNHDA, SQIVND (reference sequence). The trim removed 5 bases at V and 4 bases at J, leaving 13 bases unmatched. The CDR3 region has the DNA TGTGCCAGTAGTGTCCTCTTCGAGGTAGCGGGGTACGAGCAGTACTTC. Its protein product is CASSVLFEVAGYEQYF.

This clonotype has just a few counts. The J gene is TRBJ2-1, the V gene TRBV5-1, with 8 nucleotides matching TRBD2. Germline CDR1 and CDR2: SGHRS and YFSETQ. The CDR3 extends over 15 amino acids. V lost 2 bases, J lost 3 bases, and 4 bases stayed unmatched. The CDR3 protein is CASSLAGAFYNEQFF. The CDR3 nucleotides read TGCGCCAGCAGCTTAGCGGGAGCGTTCTACAATGAGCAGTTCTTC.